The next 8 T cell receptor beta chains were all read from a single sample in a study of shared clonotypes between healthy human individuals. Repertoires were generated with immunoSEQ multiplex PCR, while TCRdb's copy carries only in-frame clones and drops some. The data show 2,500,000 or so clones, over 85% seen once. The sequenced sample was naive CD4+ T cells from PBMCs. Subset: CD45RA+ positively selected. Receptors originate from a man aged 18 to 35 in good health. Some clones in this sample may be carry-over from other donors' samples.

The rearrangement uses TRBV27 and TRBJ2-7, with TRBD2 as a possible D gene (6 bases). Trimming shortened V by 6 bases and J by 0 bases, and 15 bases separated the two germline ends. Germline V gene lookup returns CDR1 MNHEY and CDR2 SMNVEV (reference sequence). The CDR3 sequence is 15 residues long. CDR3 in amino acids: CASSTWDGSSYEQYF. CDR3 DNA: TGTGCCAGCAGCACATGGGACGGGAGCTCCTACGAGCAGTACTTC.

As DNA, the CDR3 is TGTGCCAGCAGTTACTACGGGGTTGGTAACTATGGCTACACCTTC. Amino acid sequence: CASSYYGVGNYGYTF. The chain carries TRBV6-5 and TRBJ1-2, with unresolved D. Looked up from germline, CDR1 is MNHEY and CDR2 is SVGAGI. Between the trimmed V and J ends, which lost 1 base and 1 base, there was a span of 10 bases. The CDR3 is 15 residues long.

The chain couples TRBV2 to TRBJ2-3; either TRBD1 or TRBD2 may fit D (5 bases each). CDR3 length: 13 amino acids. V lost 3 bases and J lost 6, with 10 bases in between. CDR1 SNHLY and CDR2 FYNNEI come from the germline V gene. The CDR3 sequence: CASSDTGQDTQYF. The CDR3 DNA follows: TGTGCCAGCAGTGACACGGGGCAGGATACGCAGTATTTT.

The chain links TRBV4-2 to TRBJ1-1; D possibly corresponds to TRBD1 (6 bases). This CDR3 has 17 amino acids. The germline CDR1 and CDR2 sequences are LGHNA and YNFKEQ. V was trimmed by 0 bases and J by 5 bases, leaving 19 bases between them. CDR3 nucleotides: TGTGCCAGCAGCCAAGAAGGTTTAGGGGGGATTAGGACTGAAGCTTTCTTT. Amino acid sequence: CASSQEGLGGIRTEAFF.

About this clone itself: Within the sample, other DNA sequences also encode this same CDR3. The chain combines TRBV7-8 with TRBJ1-1, with TRBD1 identical over 8 bases. Germline V gives CDR1 SGHVS, CDR2 FQNEAQ. V lost 3 bases and J lost 4; bases outside the gene matches: 1. The CDR3 contains 13 residues. This CDR3 is CASSFGQGTEAFF. Written as DNA, the CDR3 is TGTGCCAGCAGCTTTGGACAGGGCACTGAAGCTTTCTTT.

The chain uses TRBV10-3 and TRBJ2-5, with D tentatively TRBD1 (7 bases). The CDR3 length is 14 residues. Trimming took off 5 bases at V and 5 bases at J, with 15 bases between the two ends. Germline V gene lookup returns CDR1 ENHRY and CDR2 SYGVKD. CDR3 sequence reads: CAISIGGGKETQYF. The CDR3 nucleotides read TGTGCCATCAGTATAGGGGGCGGGAAGGAGACCCAGTACTTC.

The J gene is TRBJ2-1, the V gene TRBV23-1; the D gene is possibly TRBD1 (6 bases). TRBV23-1 counts as an open reading frame of uncertain function. Deletions cut 0 bases from V and 3 bases from J, with 15 bases between. This CDR3 comprises 17 residues. The CDR3, as DNA: TGCGCCAGCAGTCAATCCAAGTCAGGGGTGTTCTACAATGAGCAGTTCTTC. It codes for CASSQSKSGVFYNEQFF.

The chain combines TRBV4-2 with TRBJ1-2; 7 positions match TRBD1. V lost 0 bases and J lost 4; bases outside the gene matches: 5. The germline V gene has CDR1 LGHNA and CDR2 YNFKEQ. The CDR3 covers 15 residues. CDR3: CASSQDVDRVYGYTF. In nucleotides, the CDR3 is TGTGCCAGCAGCCAAGACGTAGACAGGGTCTATGGCTACACCTTC.